These T cell receptor beta chains were read from a single sample in a study of identical twins. TCRdb recomputed calls from the 5' RACE reads with MiXCR, one row per CDR3 protein. The data contain approximately 690,000 distinct CDR3 sequences, around 6% of them singletons. Input material: naive T cells sorted from blood. The receptors come from a man younger than 35 in good health. The CDR3 runs from the conserved cysteine through the conserved F or W. Fields, in order: V gene, D gene, clone size, J gene, CDR3 length, CDR3 protein, CDR3 DNA. A D gene is named only where the DNA matches it firmly. Expanded clones get a size class; other rows say once, few or many, or leave the size out.

TRBV10-3	NA	few	TRBJ2-7	11	CAIMGRGEQYF	TGTGCCATCATGGGCAGGGGCGAGCAGTACTTC
TRBV27	TRBD2	NA	TRBJ2-5	15	CASSPGLAPGETQYF	TGTGCCAGCAGTCCCGGACTAGCGCCAGGGGAGACCCAGTACTTC
TRBV18	TRBD1	few	TRBJ2-5	14	CASSPSTGTETQYF	TGTGCCAGCTCACCATCGACAGGGACAGAGACCCAGTACTTC
TRBV29-1	TRBD2	many	TRBJ2-3	13	CSVSGRTTDTQYF	TGCAGCGTTAGCGGGAGAACGACAGATACGCAGTATTTT
TRBV6-1	NA	many	TRBJ2-3	13	CASSGAGSHTQYF	TGTGCCAGCAGTGGGGCGGGATCGCATACGCAGTATTTT
TRBV4-3	NA	NA	TRBJ2-5	18	CASSPSPHPRRGQETQYF	TGCGCCAGCAGCCCATCTCCCCATCCTAGAAGGGGCCAAGAGACCCAGTACTTC
TRBV12-3/TRBV12-4	NA	few	TRBJ1-1	13	CASRPWGGEEAFF	TGTGCCAGCAGGCCATGGGGGGGTGAGGAAGCTTTCTTT
TRBV20-1	NA	many	TRBJ2-1	16	CSASSRRGTSYNEQFF	TGCAGTGCTAGTAGTCGACGGGGAACCTCCTACAATGAGCAGTTCTTC
TRBV11-2	TRBD2	NA	TRBJ2-5	19	CASSLHPGLAGVRQETQYF	TGTGCCAGCAGCTTACACCCGGGACTAGCGGGGGTACGCCAAGAGACCCAGTACTTC
TRBV6-1	TRBD2	many	TRBJ2-2	15	CASSVAGGSTGELFF	TGTGCCAGCAGTGTAGCGGGAGGATCCACCGGGGAGCTGTTTTTT
TRBV5-1	TRBD1	many	TRBJ2-7	19	CASSLRLPGGDRGDYEQYF	TGCGCCAGCAGCTTGAGATTGCCAGGAGGGGACAGGGGGGACTACGAGCAGTACTTC
TRBV20-1	TRBD2	many	TRBJ2-3	17	CSARNPGLAGSTDTQYF	TGCAGTGCTAGAAACCCGGGACTAGCGGGAAGCACAGATACGCAGTATTTT
TRBV20-1	TRBD1	many	TRBJ2-5	14	CSAGPDRGQETQYF	TGCAGTGCAGGGCCCGACAGGGGGCAAGAGACCCAGTACTTC
TRBV10-3	TRBD1	NA	TRBJ1-1	15	CAISESGTVNTEAFF	TGTGCCATCAGTGAGTCCGGGACAGTGAACACTGAAGCTTTCTTT
TRBV6-5	NA	many	TRBJ2-1	15	CASSSARGEDNEQFF	TGTGCCAGCAGTTCCGCCCGTGGTGAGGACAATGAGCAGTTCTTC
TRBV2	NA	NA	TRBJ1-2	12	CASSESANGYTF	TGTGCCAGCAGTGAGTCGGCAAACGGCTACACCTTC
TRBV20-1	TRBD2	many	TRBJ2-1	15	CSASKAGGWYNEQFF	TGCAGTGCTAGTAAGGCGGGAGGTTGGTACAATGAGCAGTTCTTC
TRBV6-1	TRBD1	few	TRBJ1-6	16	CASRADRSLYNSPLHF	TGTGCCAGCAGAGCGGACAGGTCCCTTTATAATTCACCCCTCCACTTT
TRBV24-1	NA	many	TRBJ2-1	14	CATIQAEVYNEQFF	TGTGCCACCATCCAAGCGGAGGTTTACAATGAGCAGTTCTTC
TRBV7-9	TRBD2	few	TRBJ2-5	17	CASSLVFSGGGQETQYF	TGTGCCAGCAGCTTAGTATTCTCGGGCGGGGGCCAAGAGACCCAGTACTTC
TRBV15	NA	many	TRBJ1-3	18	CATSRSPWDKQSGNTIYF	TGTGCCACCAGCAGATCCCCCTGGGACAAACAATCTGGAAACACCATATATTTT
TRBV7-2	NA	many	TRBJ2-5	14	CASSRGKYQETQYF	TGTGCCAGCAGCCGCGGGAAGTACCAAGAGACCCAGTACTTC
TRBV10-3	NA	NA	TRBJ2-7	13	CAISQTENYEQYF	TGTGCCATCAGTCAGACAGAAAACTACGAGCAGTACTTC
TRBV11-2	NA	NA	TRBJ2-1	14	CASSSEGFYNEQFF	TGTGCCAGCAGCTCTGAGGGATTCTACAATGAGCAGTTCTTC
TRBV7-9	TRBD1	NA	TRBJ2-5	15	CASSLKTGGSETQYF	TGTGCCAGCAGCTTAAAGACAGGGGGATCAGAGACCCAGTACTTC
TRBV5-6	NA	few	TRBJ2-6	15	CASTWGFSGANVLTF	TGTGCCAGCACCTGGGGGTTCTCTGGGGCCAACGTCCTGACTTTC